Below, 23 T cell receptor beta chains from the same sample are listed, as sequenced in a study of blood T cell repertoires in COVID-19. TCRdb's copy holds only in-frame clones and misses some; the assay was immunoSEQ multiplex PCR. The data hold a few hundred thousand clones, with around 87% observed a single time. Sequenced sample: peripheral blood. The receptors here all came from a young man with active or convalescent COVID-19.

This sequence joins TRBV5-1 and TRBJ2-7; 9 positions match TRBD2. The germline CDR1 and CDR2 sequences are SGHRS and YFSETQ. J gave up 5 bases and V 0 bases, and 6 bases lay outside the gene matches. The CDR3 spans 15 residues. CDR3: CASSLGGRVENEQYF. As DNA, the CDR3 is TGCGCCAGCAGCTTGGGCGGGAGGGTAGAGAACGAGCAGTACTTC.

This CDR3 reads CASSYGTGISGNTIYF. The CDR3 bases are TGTGCCAGCAGTTACGGGACAGGGATCTCTGGAAACACCATATATTTT. V gene TRBV6-6 combines with J gene TRBJ1-3; 9 nucleotides line up with TRBD1. Unmatched junction bases numbered 2, after V lost 2 bases and J lost 0 bases. The CDR3 is 16 residues long. Germline V lookup: CDR1 MNHNY, CDR2 SVGAGI (reference sequence).

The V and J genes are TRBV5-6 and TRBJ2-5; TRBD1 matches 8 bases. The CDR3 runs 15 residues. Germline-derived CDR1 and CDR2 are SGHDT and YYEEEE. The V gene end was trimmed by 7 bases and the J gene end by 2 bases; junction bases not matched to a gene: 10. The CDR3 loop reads CASGEDRAVQETQYF. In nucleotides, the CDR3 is TGTGCCAGCGGAGAGGACAGGGCTGTACAAGAGACCCAGTACTTC.

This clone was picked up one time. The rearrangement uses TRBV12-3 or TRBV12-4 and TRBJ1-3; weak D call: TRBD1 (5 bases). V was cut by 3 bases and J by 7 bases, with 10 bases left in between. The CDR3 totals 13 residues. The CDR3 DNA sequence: TGTGCCAGCAGTTTGGGGCAGAGGAACACCATATATTTT. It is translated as CASSLGQRNTIYF.

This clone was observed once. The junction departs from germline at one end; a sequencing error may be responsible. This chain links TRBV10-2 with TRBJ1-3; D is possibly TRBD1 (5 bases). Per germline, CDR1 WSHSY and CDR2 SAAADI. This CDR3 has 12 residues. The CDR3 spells CASSESKGQTNF. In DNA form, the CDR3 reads TGCGCCAGCAGTGAGTCGAAGGGGCAAACGAACTTT.

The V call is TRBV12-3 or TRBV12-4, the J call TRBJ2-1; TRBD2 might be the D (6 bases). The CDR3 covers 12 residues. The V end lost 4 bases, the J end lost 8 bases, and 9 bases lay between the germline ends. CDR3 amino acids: CASSSGDYEQFF. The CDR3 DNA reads TGTGCCAGCAGTTCGGGGGACTATGAGCAGTTCTTC.

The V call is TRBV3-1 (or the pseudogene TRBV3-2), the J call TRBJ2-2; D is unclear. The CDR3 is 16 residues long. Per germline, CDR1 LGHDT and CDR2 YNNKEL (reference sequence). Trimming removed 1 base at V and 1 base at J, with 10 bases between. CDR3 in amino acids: CASSQGALLNTGELFF. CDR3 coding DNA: TGTGCCAGCAGCCAAGGAGCCCTTTTGAACACCGGGGAGCTGTTTTTT.

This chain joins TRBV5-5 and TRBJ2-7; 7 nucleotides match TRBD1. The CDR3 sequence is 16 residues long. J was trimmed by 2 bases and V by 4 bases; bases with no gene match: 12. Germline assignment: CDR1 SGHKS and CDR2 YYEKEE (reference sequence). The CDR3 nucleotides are TGTGCCAGCAGCCCCCGACAGGGTCCTTTCCCCTACGAGCAGTACTTC. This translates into CASSPRQGPFPYEQYF.

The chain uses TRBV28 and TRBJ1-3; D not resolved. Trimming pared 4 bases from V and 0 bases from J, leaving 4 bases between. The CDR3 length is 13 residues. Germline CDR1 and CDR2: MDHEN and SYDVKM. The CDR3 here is CASSSHSGNTIYF. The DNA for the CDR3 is TGTGCCAGCAGTTCCCACTCTGGAAACACCATATATTTT.

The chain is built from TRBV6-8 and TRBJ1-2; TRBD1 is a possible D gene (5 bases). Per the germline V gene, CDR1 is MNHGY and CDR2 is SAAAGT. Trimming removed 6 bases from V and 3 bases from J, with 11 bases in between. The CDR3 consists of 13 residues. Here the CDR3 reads CASSLRVHYGYTF. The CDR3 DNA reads TGTGCCAGCAGCCTCAGGGTACACTATGGCTACACCTTC.

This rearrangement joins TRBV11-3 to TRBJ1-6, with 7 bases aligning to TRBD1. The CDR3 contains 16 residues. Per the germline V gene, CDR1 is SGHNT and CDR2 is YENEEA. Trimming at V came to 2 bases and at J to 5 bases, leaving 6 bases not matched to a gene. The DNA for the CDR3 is TGTGCCAGCAGCTTACATTTCGGGACAGATAATTCACCCCTCCACTTT. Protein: CASSLHFGTDNSPLHF.

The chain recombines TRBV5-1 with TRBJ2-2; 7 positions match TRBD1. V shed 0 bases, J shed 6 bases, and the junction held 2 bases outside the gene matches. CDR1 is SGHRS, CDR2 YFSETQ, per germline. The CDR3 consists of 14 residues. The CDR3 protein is CASSLATGPGELFF. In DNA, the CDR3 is TGCGCCAGCAGCTTGGCGACAGGGCCCGGGGAGCTGTTTTTT.

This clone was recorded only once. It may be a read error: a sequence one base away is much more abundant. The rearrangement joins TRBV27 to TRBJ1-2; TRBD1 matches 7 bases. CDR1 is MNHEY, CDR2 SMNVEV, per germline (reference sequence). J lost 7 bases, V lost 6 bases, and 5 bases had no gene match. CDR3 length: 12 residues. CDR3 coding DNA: TGTGCCAGCAGATACAGGGGCGGTGGCTACACCTTC. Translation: CASRYRGGGYTF.

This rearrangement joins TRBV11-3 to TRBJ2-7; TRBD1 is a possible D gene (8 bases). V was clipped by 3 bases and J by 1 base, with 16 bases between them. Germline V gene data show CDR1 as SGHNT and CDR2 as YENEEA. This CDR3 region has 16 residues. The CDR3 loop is CASSFRAGQESYEQYF. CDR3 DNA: TGTGCCAGCAGCTTCCGAGCGGGACAGGAGTCCTACGAGCAGTACTTC.

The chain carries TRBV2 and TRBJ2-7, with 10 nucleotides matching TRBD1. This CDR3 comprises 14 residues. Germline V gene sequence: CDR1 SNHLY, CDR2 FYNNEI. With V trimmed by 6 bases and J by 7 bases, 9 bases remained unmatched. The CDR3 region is CASSPDRGLGEQYF. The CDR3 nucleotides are TGTGCCAGCAGCCCTGACAGGGGGCTCGGTGAGCAGTACTTC.

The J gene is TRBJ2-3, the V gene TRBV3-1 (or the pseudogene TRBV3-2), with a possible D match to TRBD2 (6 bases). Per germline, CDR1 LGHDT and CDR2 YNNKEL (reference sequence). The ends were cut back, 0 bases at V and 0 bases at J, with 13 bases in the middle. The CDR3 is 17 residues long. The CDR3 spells CASSQEPKSGSTDTQYF. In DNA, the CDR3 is TGTGCCAGCAGCCAAGAGCCTAAAAGCGGGAGCACAGATACGCAGTATTTT.

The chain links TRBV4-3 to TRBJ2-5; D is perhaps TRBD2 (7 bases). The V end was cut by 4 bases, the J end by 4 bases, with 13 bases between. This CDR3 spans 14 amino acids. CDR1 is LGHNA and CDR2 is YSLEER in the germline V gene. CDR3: CASSRGLGGETQYF. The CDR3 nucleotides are TGCGCCAGCAGCCGAGGACTAGGGGGAGAGACCCAGTACTTC.

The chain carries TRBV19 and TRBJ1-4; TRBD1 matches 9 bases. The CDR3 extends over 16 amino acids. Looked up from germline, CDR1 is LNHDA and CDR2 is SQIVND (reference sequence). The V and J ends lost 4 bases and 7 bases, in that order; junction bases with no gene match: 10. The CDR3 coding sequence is TGTGCCAGTAGTACGTGGACAGGGGCGGAGGTTGAAAAACTGTTTTTT. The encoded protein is CASSTWTGAEVEKLFF.

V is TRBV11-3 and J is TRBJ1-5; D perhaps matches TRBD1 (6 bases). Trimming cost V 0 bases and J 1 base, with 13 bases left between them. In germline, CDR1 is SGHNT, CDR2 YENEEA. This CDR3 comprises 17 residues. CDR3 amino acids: CASSLEGARQSNQPQHF. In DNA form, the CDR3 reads TGTGCCAGCAGCTTAGAGGGGGCCCGACAGAGCAATCAGCCCCAGCATTTT.

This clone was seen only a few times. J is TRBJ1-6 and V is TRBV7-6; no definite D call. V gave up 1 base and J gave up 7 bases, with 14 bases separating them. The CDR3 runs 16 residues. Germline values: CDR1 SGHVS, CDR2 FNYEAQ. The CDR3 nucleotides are TGTGCCAGCAGCTTAGTCCGGGTAACCCTGAATTCACCCCTCCACTTT. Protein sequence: CASSLVRVTLNSPLHF. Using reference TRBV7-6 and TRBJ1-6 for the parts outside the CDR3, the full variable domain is GAGVSQSPRYKVTKRGQDVALRCDPISGHVSLYWYRQALGQGPEFLTYFNYEAQQDKSGLPNDRFSAERPEGSISTLTIQRTEQRDSAMYRCASSLVRVTLNSPLHFGNGTRLTVT.

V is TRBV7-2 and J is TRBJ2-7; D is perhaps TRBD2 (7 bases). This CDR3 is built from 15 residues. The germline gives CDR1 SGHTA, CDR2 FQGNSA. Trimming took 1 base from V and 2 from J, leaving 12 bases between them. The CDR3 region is CASSLGGGYTYEQYF. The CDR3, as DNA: TGTGCCAGCAGCTTAGGGGGGGGCTACACCTACGAGCAGTACTTC.

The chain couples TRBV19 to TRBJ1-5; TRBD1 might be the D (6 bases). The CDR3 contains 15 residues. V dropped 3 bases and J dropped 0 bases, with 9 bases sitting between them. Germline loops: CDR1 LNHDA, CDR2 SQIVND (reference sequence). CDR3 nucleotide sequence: TGTGCCAGTAGTATGGGGGCCCATAGCAATCAGCCCCAGCATTTT. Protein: CASSMGAHSNQPQHF.

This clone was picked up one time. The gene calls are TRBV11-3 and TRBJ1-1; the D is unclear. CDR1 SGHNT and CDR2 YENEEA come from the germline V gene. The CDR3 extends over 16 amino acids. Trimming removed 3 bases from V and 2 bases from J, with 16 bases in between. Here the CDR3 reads CASSLQTIELNTEAFF. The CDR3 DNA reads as TGTGCCAGCAGCTTGCAGACTATTGAGTTAAACACTGAAGCTTTCTTT.